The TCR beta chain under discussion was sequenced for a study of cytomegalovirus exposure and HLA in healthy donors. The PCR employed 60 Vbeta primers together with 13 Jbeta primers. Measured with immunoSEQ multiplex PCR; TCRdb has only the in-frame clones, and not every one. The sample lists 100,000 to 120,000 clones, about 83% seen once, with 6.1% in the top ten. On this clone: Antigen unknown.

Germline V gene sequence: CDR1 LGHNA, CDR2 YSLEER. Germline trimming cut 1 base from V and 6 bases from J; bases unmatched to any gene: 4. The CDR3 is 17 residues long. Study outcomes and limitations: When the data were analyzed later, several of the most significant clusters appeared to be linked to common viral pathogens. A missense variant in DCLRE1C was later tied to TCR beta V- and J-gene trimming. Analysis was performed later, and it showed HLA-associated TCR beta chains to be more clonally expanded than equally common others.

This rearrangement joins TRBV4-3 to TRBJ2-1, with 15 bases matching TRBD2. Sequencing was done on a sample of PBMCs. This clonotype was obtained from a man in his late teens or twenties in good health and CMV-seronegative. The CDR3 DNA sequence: TGCGCCAGCAGCCAAGGGACTAGCGGGAGGGCGTTCAATGAGCAGTTCTTC. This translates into CASSQGTSGRAFNEQFF.